The rows below give T cell receptor beta chains drawn from one sample of a study of identical twins. MiXCR, applied by TCRdb to the 5' RACE reads, yields one record per CDR3 protein. The sample yields about 520,000 distinct CDR3 sequences, 22% seen once. The same specimen was also included in a second study, on T cells expressing NK-cell markers.

Sequencing input: CD4+ T cells sorted from blood. The source of these receptors is a woman under 30 in good health. Each CDR3 is given with its conserved first and last residue. The order of the fields is clone size, CDR3 length, V gene, J gene, D gene, CDR3 protein, CDR3 DNA. D genes are given only for firm matches. Clone sizes are given selectively: once, few, many, or a class where the clone is expanded.

size: NA; length: 13; V: TRBV5-1; J: TRBJ2-3; D: NA; CDR3: CASHRGVTDTQYF; DNA: TGCGCCAGCCATCGTGGGGTCACAGATACGCAGTATTTT
size: few; length: 14; V: TRBV20-1; J: TRBJ2-1; D: NA; CDR3: CSGNQAATYNEQFF; DNA: TGCAGTGGGAATCAAGCGGCCACATACAATGAGCAGTTCTTC
size: NA; length: 15; V: TRBV20-1; J: TRBJ1-3; D: TRBD1; CDR3: CSAREFQGGYDTIYF; DNA: TGCAGTGCTAGAGAATTCCAGGGGGGATATGACACCATATATTTT
size: once; length: 16; V: TRBV5-3; J: TRBJ2-7; D: NA; CDR3: CARSPGPGLSSYEQYF; DNA: TGTGCCAGGAGCCCGGGTCCGGGACTCTCCTCCTACGAGCAGTACTTC
size: few; length: 13; V: TRBV29-1; J: TRBJ2-5; D: NA; CDR3: CSVEGLGGETQYF; DNA: TGCAGCGTTGAAGGACTAGGTGGGGAGACCCAGTACTTC
size: few; length: 15; V: TRBV12-3/TRBV12-4; J: TRBJ2-7; D: TRBD1; CDR3: CASSPLGTGVNEQYF; DNA: TGTGCCAGCAGTCCGCTCGGGACAGGGGTCAACGAGCAGTACTTC
size: NA; length: 13; V: TRBV6-1; J: TRBJ1-1; D: NA; CDR3: CASSETGYTEAFF; DNA: TGTGCCAGCAGTGAAACAGGGTACACTGAAGCTTTCTTT
size: NA; length: 13; V: TRBV5-5; J: TRBJ2-7; D: NA; CDR3: CASSNPEVYEQYF; DNA: TGTGCCAGCAGCAACCCAGAGGTGTACGAGCAGTACTTC
size: NA; length: 9; V: TRBV29-1; J: TRBJ1-2; D: NA; CDR3: CSVGGQLPF; DNA: TGCAGCGTCGGCGGACAGCTCCCGTTC
size: few; length: 17; V: TRBV7-9; J: TRBJ2-1; D: NA; CDR3: CASSFRTAGSSYNEQFF; DNA: TGTGCCAGCAGCTTTAGGACAGCGGGATCCTCCTACAATGAGCAGTTCTTC
size: few; length: 8; V: TRBV12-3/TRBV12-4; J: TRBJ2-1; D: NA; CDR3: CASRSQFF; DNA: TGTGCCAGCAGATCGCAGTTCTTC
size: few; length: 12; V: TRBV15; J: TRBJ2-7; D: NA; CDR3: CATSSGSFEQYF; DNA: TGTGCCACCAGCAGTGGATCTTTCGAGCAGTACTTC
size: few; length: 15; V: TRBV7-9; J: TRBJ2-3; D: NA; CDR3: CASSLRSGVTDTQYF; DNA: TGTGCCAGCAGCTTAAGATCAGGGGTTACAGATACGCAGTATTTT
size: few; length: 15; V: TRBV12-3/TRBV12-4; J: TRBJ1-2; D: NA; CDR3: CASSFTGQRYYGYTF; DNA: TGTGCCAGCAGTTTCACGGGGCAGCGATACTATGGCTACACCTTC
size: NA; length: 13; V: TRBV6-5; J: TRBJ2-7; D: NA; CDR3: CASRYRAYYEQYF; DNA: TGTGCCAGCAGGTATAGGGCTTACTACGAGCAGTACTTC
size: NA; length: 16; V: TRBV7-8; J: TRBJ2-1; D: NA; CDR3: CASSLVGSSSYNEQFF; DNA: TGTGCCAGCAGCTTAGTTGGGAGCAGCTCCTACAATGAGCAGTTCTTC
size: NA; length: 12; V: TRBV10-3; J: TRBJ2-3; D: TRBD2; CDR3: CATGGSTDTQYF; DNA: TGTGCCACGGGAGGTTCCACAGATACGCAGTATTTT
size: few; length: 15; V: TRBV7-2; J: TRBJ2-7; D: TRBD1; CDR3: CASSPGTGGVNEQYF; DNA: TGTGCCAGCAGCCCCGGGACAGGGGGCGTAAACGAGCAGTACTTC
size: few; length: 15; V: TRBV6-5; J: TRBJ2-5; D: NA; CDR3: CASSYGKGGRKTQYF; DNA: TGTGCCAGCAGTTACGGGAAGGGGGGGCGGAAGACCCAGTACTTC
size: NA; length: 12; V: TRBV2; J: TRBJ2-7; D: NA; CDR3: CASSEEFYEQYF; DNA: TGTGCCAGCAGTGAAGAGTTTTACGAGCAGTACTTC
size: NA; length: 16; V: TRBV10-1; J: TRBJ2-1; D: TRBD2; CDR3: CASSLSSGRAGNEQFF; DNA: TGCGCCAGCAGTCTCTCTAGCGGGAGGGCCGGGAATGAGCAGTTCTTC